A single sample gave rise to the 21 T cell receptor beta chains below, sequenced in a study of T cell repertoires and HLA-DP antigens. These receptors' targets are unknown. Data came from immunoSEQ multiplex PCR; TCRdb stores just in-frame clones and leaves some out. The sample yields about 110,000 clones, 80% to 95% seen once. The sample comprised CD4+ T cells from PBMCs. The origin of the receptors is a woman aged 18-35 years in good health and CMV-seronegative.

The chain links TRBV29-1 to TRBJ2-1; 9 bases map to TRBD1. The V segment lost 2 bases and the J segment 0 bases; nucleotides outside the gene matches: 8. This CDR3 contains 17 residues. CDR1 is SQVTM and CDR2 is ANQGSEA in the germline V gene. The CDR3 loop is CSVEWGTGTVSYNEQFF. The CDR3 DNA follows: TGCAGCGTTGAATGGGGGACAGGGACAGTCTCCTACAATGAGCAGTTCTTC.

The chain recombines TRBV11-2 with TRBJ2-1, with a possible D match to TRBD2 (7 bases). This CDR3 is built from 14 residues. Deletions cut 5 bases from V and 7 bases from J, with 15 bases between. Germline CDR1 SGHAT, CDR2 FQNNGV. CDR3 sequence (DNA): TGTGCCAGCAGCCCGGGGGGCAGGTCAAATGAGCAGTTCTTC. It yields the protein CASSPGGRSNEQFF.

The genes are TRBV19 and TRBJ2-3; D not resolved. CDR1 is LNHDA, CDR2 SQIVND, per germline (reference sequence). This CDR3 has 15 residues. Trimming shortened V by 7 bases and J by 4 bases, and 18 bases separated the two germline ends. The CDR3: CASKDGSEVPDTQYF. The CDR3 nucleotides are TGTGCCAGTAAAGATGGATCCGAGGTCCCAGATACGCAGTATTTT.

Details on this clone: An end of the junction does not agree with germline; a read error may underlie this. This sequence joins TRBV19 and TRBJ1-5; a possible D gene is TRBD1 (5 bases). The CDR3 loop spans 13 amino acids. The germline gives CDR1 LNHDA, CDR2 SQIVND (reference sequence). The CDR3 DNA is TGTGCCAGTAGTTTAGACAGCGGTCAGCCCCAGCATTTT. Translation gives CASSLDSGQPQHF.

About this clone: This sample also contains other DNA sequences that code for the same CDR3. The rearrangement uses TRBV20-1 and TRBJ2-1; weak D call: TRBD1 (5 bases). V lost 1 base and J 10 bases, leaving 5 bases between the germline ends. The CDR3 has 10 residues. Germline V CDR1 and CDR2: DFQATT, SNEGSKA (reference sequence). The CDR3 coding sequence is TGCAGTGCTAGAGGGACAGAGCAGTTCTTC. It encodes CSARGTEQFF.

The chain is built from TRBV6-5 and TRBJ1-4, with D perhaps TRBD1 (5 bases). V dropped 0 bases and J dropped 8 bases, with 13 bases sitting between them. CDR3 length: 15 amino acids. Germline assignment: CDR1 MNHEY and CDR2 SVGAGI. The CDR3 sequence is CASSYSAGNWEKLFF. In DNA form, the CDR3 reads TGTGCCAGCAGTTACTCGGCAGGGAACTGGGAAAAACTGTTTTTT.

This chain joins TRBV7-2 and TRBJ2-2; D might be TRBD1 (5 bases). From germline, CDR1 is SGHTA and CDR2 FQGNSA. The CDR3 runs 14 residues. V dropped 5 bases and J dropped 0 bases, with 7 bases sitting between them. The CDR3 nucleotides are TGTGCCAGCAGCGGACAAGCGAACACCGGGGAGCTGTTTTTT. Amino acids: CASSGQANTGELFF.

The chain joins TRBV2 to TRBJ2-7; no reliable D call. The germline V gene encodes CDR1 SNHLY and CDR2 FYNNEI. The V and J ends lost 8 bases and 2 bases respectively, with 13 bases between them. There are 13 residues in the CDR3. The CDR3 nucleotides are TGTGCCAGCCACCCTAATTCGGCCTACGAGCAGTACGTC. It codes for CASHPNSAYEQYV.

The genes are TRBV12-1 and TRBJ2-5; the table calls TRBD1, which could not be checked here. TRBV12-1 is tagged as a pseudogene. CDR3 size: 20 residues. In DNA form, the CDR3 reads TGTGCCAGCAGCTCACCCACCAGGTCCTCCTATTATCTACCACAAGAGACCCAGTACTTC. Its protein product is CASSSPTRSSYYLPQETQYF.

The chain links TRBV18 to TRBJ2-5; D remains ambiguous. V lost 0 bases and J lost 5, with 10 bases in between. This CDR3 comprises 14 residues. The germline CDR1 and CDR2 sequences are KGHSH and LQKENI. This CDR3 reads CASSPPGPRETQYF. DNA of the CDR3: TGTGCCAGCTCACCACCTGGCCCTAGGGAGACCCAGTACTTC.

The chain uses TRBV4-2 and TRBJ1-2, with D possibly TRBD1 on 5 matching bases. V was cut by 3 bases and J by 3 bases, with 5 bases left in between. Germline CDR1 and CDR2: LGHNA and YNFKEQ. The CDR3 sequence is 12 residues long. The CDR3 loop is CASSQTDYGYTF. In DNA form, the CDR3 reads TGTGCCAGCAGCCAGACAGACTATGGCTACACCTTC.

The CDR3 DNA follows: TGTGCCAGCAGCGTACGCCACGGGACATCAGGACGAGAGACCCAGTACTTC. Translating gives CASSVRHGTSGRETQYF. The chain has TRBV7-2 and TRBJ2-5; perhaps TRBD1 as D (6 bases). The CDR3 loop spans 17 amino acids. V was clipped by 5 bases and J by 4 bases, with 23 bases between them. Germline V lookup: CDR1 SGHTA, CDR2 FQGNSA.

This chain links TRBV29-1 with TRBJ2-5; D unclear. Trimming shortened V by 3 bases and J by 1 base, and 9 bases separated the two germline ends. This CDR3 spans 13 amino acids. The V gene's germline CDR1 is SQVTM and CDR2 ANQGSEA. Here the CDR3 DNA reads TGCAGCGTTGATCCTGCAGCCCAAGAGACCCAGTACTTC. This encodes CSVDPAAQETQYF.

The chain is built from TRBV7-8 and TRBJ2-5; possibly TRBD1 for D (6 bases). Germline CDR1 reads SGHVS; CDR2 reads FQNEAQ. This CDR3 spans 15 amino acids. Trimming removed 4 bases at V and 0 bases at J, with 12 bases between. This CDR3 reads CASSYGQTDQETQYF. CDR3 bases: TGTGCCAGCAGCTACGGACAGACCGACCAAGAGACCCAGTACTTC.

The chain combines TRBV7-6 with TRBJ2-7, with D perhaps TRBD2 (6 bases). Germline lookup yields CDR1 SGHVS and CDR2 FNYEAQ. The CDR3 is 14 residues long. Trimming shortened V by 5 bases and J by 2 bases, and 13 bases separated the two germline ends. The CDR3 region is CASSAPPGAYEQYF. CDR3 nucleotide sequence: TGTGCCAGCAGCGCACCCCCGGGAGCCTACGAGCAGTACTTC. The full variable domain, with the rest looked up from reference TRBV7-6 and TRBJ2-7, is GAGVSQSPRYKVTKRGQDVALRCDPISGHVSLYWYRQALGQGPEFLTYFNYEAQQDKSGLPNDRFSAERPEGSISTLTIQRTEQRDSAMYRCASSAPPGAYEQYFGPGTRLTVT.

This chain joins TRBV9 and TRBJ2-2; a weak D match, TRBD1 (6 bases). Germline V CDR1 and CDR2: SGDLS, YYNGEE. The V end was cut by 4 bases, the J end by 7 bases, with 20 bases between. CDR3 length equals 16 residues. The CDR3: CASSPQSRGKNGELFF. The DNA for the CDR3 is TGTGCCAGCAGCCCACAAAGTAGGGGGAAGAACGGGGAGCTGTTTTTT.

The chain links TRBV5-1 to TRBJ2-2; TRBD1 matches 11 bases. The germline V gene has CDR1 SGHRS and CDR2 YFSETQ. The J segment lost 2 bases and the V segment lost 2 bases, leaving 2 bases of the junction unmatched. The CDR3 loop spans 16 amino acids. The CDR3 here is CASSLRTGGNTGELFF. The DNA for the CDR3 is TGCGCCAGCAGCTTACGGACAGGGGGCAACACCGGGGAGCTGTTTTTT.

CDR3 loop: CASSQGTQETQYF. The CDR3 nucleotides are TGTGCCAGCAGTCAGGGGACCCAAGAGACCCAGTACTTC. This chain joins TRBV6-5 and TRBJ2-5; D perhaps matches TRBD1 (6 bases). V was shortened by 5 bases and J by 1 base, with 8 bases between the two germline ends. The CDR3 covers 13 residues. Germline V lookup: CDR1 MNHEY, CDR2 SVGAGI.

The rearrangement links TRBV7-8 to TRBJ2-7, with a possible D match to TRBD1 (6 bases). Germline V gene lookup returns CDR1 SGHVS and CDR2 FQNEAQ. V lost 5 bases, J lost 5 bases, and 16 bases lay in between. The CDR3 totals 14 residues. The CDR3 here is CASSEGQSRHEQYV. CDR3 DNA sequence: TGTGCCAGCAGCGAAGGACAGAGTAGGCACGAGCAGTACGTC.

The rearrangement joins TRBV6-1 to TRBJ1-4; 8 bases are shared with TRBD1. Germline CDR1 MNHNS, CDR2 SASEGT. CDR3 length: 14 amino acids. V trimming: 6 bases; J trimming: 7 bases; junction bases outside the gene matches: 7. CDR3 bases: TGTGCCAGCAGCACCGGGACAGGCGGTGAAAAACTGTTTTTT. It encodes CASSTGTGGEKLFF.

Concerning this clone: At one boundary the junction diverges from the germline segment, which might be a read error. This rearrangement joins TRBV28 to TRBJ1-1; D possibly corresponds to TRBD1 (5 bases). The CDR3 contains 11 residues. CDR1 and CDR2 (germline): MDHEN, SYDVKM. The CDR3 DNA is TGTGCCAGCAGTTTATCGGGCAGGACATCCTTT. This encodes CASSLSGRTSF.